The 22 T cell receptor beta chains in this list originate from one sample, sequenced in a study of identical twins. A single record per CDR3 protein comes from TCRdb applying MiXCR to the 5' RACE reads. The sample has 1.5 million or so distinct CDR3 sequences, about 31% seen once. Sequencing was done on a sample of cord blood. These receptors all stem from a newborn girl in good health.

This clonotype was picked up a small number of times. In DNA, the CDR3 is TGCAGTGCGCTCGGGACTAGCGGGGGCCCCAATGAGCAGTTCTTC. Translation gives CSALGTSGGPNEQFF. The chain joins TRBV20-1 to TRBJ2-1; the match to TRBD2 covers 14 bases. The CDR3 sequence is 15 residues long. The V segment lost 6 bases and the J segment 6 bases; nucleotides outside the gene matches: 7. Germline V gives CDR1 DFQATT, CDR2 SNEGSKA (reference sequence).

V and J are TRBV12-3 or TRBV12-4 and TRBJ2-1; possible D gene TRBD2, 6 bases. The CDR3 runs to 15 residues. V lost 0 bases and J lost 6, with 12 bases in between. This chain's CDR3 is CASSLAGGTSNEQFF. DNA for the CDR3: TGTGCCAGCAGTTTAGCGGGGGGAACTTCCAATGAGCAGTTCTTC.

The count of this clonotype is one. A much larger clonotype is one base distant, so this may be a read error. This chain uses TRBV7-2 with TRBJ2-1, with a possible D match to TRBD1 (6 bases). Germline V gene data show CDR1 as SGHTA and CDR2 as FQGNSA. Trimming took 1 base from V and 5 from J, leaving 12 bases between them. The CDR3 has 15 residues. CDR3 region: CASSLGQDPNNEQFF. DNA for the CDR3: TGTGCCAGCAGCTTAGGACAGGATCCGAACAATGAGCAGTTCTTC. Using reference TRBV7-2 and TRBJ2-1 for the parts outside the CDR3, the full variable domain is GAGVSQSPSNKVTEKGKDVELRCDPISGHTALYWYRQSLGQGLEFLIYFQGNSAPDKSGLPSDRFSAERTGGSVSTLTIQRTQQEDSAVYLCASSLGQDPNNEQFFGPGTRLTVL.

CDR3 protein: CASNFPPGQIYNEQFF. CDR3 nucleotides: TGTGCCAGCAACTTCCCTCCGGGACAGATTTACAATGAGCAGTTCTTC. The chain is built from TRBV5-5 and TRBJ2-1; 7 bases fit TRBD1. The CDR3 has 16 residues. Per the germline V gene, CDR1 is SGHKS and CDR2 is YYEKEE (reference sequence). Unmatched junction bases numbered 13, after V lost 6 bases and J lost 4 bases.

CDR3 nucleotide sequence: TGCAGTGCTAGATCCTCAAGCGGGGGGACTGACAATGAGCAGTTCTTC. It translates to CSARSSSGGTDNEQFF. The chain joins TRBV20-1 to TRBJ2-1; 9 bases line up with TRBD2. Germline-derived CDR1 and CDR2 are DFQATT and SNEGSKA (reference sequence). This CDR3 is 16 amino acids long. Trimming took 2 bases from V and 5 from J; bases not matched to a gene: 10.

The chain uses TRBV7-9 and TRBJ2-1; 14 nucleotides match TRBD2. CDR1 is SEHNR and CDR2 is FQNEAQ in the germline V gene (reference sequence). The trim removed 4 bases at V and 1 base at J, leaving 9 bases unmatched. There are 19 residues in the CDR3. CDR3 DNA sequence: TGTGCCAGCAGCTCTCCGACTAGCGGGAGGGCCGCGTCCTACAATGAGCAGTTCTTC. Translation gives CASSSPTSGRAASYNEQFF.

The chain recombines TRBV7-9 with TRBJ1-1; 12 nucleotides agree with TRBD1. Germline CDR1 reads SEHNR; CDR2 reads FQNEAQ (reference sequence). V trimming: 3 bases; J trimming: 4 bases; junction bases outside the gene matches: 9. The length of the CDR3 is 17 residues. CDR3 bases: TGTGCCAGCAGCTTGGCGAGGGACAGGGGGCTCGCCACTGAAGCTTTCTTT. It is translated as CASSLARDRGLATEAFF.

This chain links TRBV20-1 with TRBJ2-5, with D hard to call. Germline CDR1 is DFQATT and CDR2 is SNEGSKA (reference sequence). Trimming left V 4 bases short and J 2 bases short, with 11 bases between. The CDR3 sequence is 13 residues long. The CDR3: CSAIPLQQETQYF. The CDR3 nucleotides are TGCAGTGCTATTCCCCTGCAGCAAGAGACCCAGTACTTC.

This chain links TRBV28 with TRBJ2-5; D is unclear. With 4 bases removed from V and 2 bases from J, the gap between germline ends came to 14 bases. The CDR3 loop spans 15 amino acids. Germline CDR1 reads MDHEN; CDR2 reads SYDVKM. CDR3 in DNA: TGTGCCAGCAGTTATGTCTCCTTCAGGCAAGAGACCCAGTACTTC. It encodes CASSYVSFRQETQYF.

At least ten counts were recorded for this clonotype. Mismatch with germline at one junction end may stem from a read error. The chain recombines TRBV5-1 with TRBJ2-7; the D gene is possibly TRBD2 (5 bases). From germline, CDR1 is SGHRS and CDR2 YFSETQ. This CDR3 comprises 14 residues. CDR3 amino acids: CASSRTSGTYEQYF. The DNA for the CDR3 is TGTGCCAGCAGCCGCACCTCCGGGACCTACGAGCAGTACTTC.

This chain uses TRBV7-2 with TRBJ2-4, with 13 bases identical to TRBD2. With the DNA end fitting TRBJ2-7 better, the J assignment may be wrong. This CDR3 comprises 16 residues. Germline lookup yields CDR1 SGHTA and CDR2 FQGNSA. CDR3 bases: TGTGCCAGCAGCTTGGGGACTAGCGGGGATGTCAACGAGCAGTACTTC. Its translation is CASSLGTSGDVNEQYF.

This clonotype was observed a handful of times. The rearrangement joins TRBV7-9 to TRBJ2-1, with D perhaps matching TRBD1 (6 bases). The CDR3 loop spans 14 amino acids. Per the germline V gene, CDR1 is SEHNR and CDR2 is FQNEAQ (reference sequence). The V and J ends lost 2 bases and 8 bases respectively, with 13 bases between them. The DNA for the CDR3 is TGTGCCAGCAGCTTAAACAGGGATAAGGATGAGCAGTTCTTC. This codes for CASSLNRDKDEQFF.

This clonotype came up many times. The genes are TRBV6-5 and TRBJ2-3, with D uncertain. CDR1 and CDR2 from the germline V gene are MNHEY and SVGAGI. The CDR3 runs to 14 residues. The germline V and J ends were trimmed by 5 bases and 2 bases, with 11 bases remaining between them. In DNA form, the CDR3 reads TGTGCCAGCAGTCCCAGACCCAACACAGATACGCAGTATTTT. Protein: CASSPRPNTDTQYF.

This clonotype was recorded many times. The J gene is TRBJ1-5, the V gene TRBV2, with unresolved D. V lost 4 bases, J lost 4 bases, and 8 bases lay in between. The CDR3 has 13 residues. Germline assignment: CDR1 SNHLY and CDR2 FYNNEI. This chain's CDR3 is CASSAGVNQPQHF. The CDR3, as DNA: TGTGCCAGCAGTGCCGGGGTAAATCAGCCCCAGCATTTT.

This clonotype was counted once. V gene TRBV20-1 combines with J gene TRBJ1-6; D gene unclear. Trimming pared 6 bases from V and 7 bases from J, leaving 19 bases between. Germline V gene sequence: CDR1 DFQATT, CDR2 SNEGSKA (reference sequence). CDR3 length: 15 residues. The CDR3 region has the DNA TGCAGTGCCCGTGGGATTCCAGCCTCGAATTCACCCCTCCACTTT. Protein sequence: CSARGIPASNSPLHF.

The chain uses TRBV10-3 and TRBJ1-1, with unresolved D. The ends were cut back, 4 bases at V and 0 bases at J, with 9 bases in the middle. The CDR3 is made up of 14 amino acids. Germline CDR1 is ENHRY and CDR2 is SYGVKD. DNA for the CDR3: TGTGCCATCAGTGGAAGGGCAGTGAACACTGAAGCTTTCTTT. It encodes CAISGRAVNTEAFF.

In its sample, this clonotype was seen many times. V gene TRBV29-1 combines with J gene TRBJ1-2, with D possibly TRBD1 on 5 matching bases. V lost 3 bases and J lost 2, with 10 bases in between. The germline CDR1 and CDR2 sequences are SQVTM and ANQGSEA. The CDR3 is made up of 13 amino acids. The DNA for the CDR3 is TGCAGCGTTGAGGGCAGGGACAACTATGGCTACACCTTC. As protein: CSVEGRDNYGYTF.

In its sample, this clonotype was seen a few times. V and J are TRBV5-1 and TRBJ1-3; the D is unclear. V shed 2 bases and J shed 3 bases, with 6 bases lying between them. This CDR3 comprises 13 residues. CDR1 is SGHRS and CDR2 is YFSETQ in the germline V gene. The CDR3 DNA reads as TGCGCCAGCAGCTTAGTTGTTGGAAACACCATATATTTT. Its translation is CASSLVVGNTIYF. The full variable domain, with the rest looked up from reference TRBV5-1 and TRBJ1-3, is KAGVTQTPRYLIKTRGQQVTLSCSPISGHRSVSWYQQTPGQGLQFLFEYFSETQRNKGNFPGRFSGRQFSNSRSEMNVSTLELGDSALYLCASSLVVGNTIYFGEGSWLTVV.

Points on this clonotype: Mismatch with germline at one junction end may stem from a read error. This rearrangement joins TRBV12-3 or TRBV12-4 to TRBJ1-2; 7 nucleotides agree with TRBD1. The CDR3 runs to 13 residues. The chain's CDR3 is CASSRQGGNGCTF. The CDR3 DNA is TGTGCCAGCAGTCGACAGGGTGGGAATGGCTGCACCTTC.

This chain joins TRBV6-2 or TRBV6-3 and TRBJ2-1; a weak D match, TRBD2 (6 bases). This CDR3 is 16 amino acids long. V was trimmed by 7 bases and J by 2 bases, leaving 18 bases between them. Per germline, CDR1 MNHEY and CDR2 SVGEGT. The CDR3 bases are TGTGCCAGCACTGCCAAGGACTACCATGCCTACAATGAGCAGTTCTTC. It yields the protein CASTAKDYHAYNEQFF.

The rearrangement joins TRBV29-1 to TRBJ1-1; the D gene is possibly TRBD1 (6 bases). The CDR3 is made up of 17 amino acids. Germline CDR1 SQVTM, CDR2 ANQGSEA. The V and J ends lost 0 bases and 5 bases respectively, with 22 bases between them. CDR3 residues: CSVEDPPTGIRTTEAFF. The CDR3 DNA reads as TGCAGCGTTGAAGACCCCCCGACAGGTATTAGAACAACTGAAGCTTTCTTT.

The CDR3 DNA reads as TGTGCCAGCAGCGGGAGGGCAATAGGCACCGGGGAGCTGTTTTTT. Amino acid sequence: CASSGRAIGTGELFF. The chain is built from TRBV7-6 and TRBJ2-2; 7 bases agree with TRBD2. Germline loops: CDR1 SGHVS, CDR2 FNYEAQ. The J segment lost 4 bases and the V segment lost 5 bases, leaving 7 bases of the junction unmatched. The CDR3 is 15 residues long.